One and the same sample provided the 14 T cell receptor beta chains below, sequenced in a study of T-cell reconstitution after alpha-beta-depleted transplantation in children. Unique molecular identifiers were built into the TCRbeta library. MiXCR was run by TCRdb on the PCR reads, yielding one entry per CDR3 protein. The sample lists roughly 420,000 distinct CDR3 sequences, around 15% seen once, with under 30% in the top ten. Sequencing was performed on PBMCs, mostly from graft donor cells, taken 360 days after TCRalphabeta/CD19-depleted stem cell transplant. These receptors all stem from a boy in the first two years of life who had a stem cell transplant for Wiskott-Aldrich syndrome, so the T cells may come from the graft donor.

The chain links TRBV4-1 to TRBJ2-6, with 10 nucleotides matching TRBD1. Germline V gene lookup returns CDR1 MGHRA and CDR2 YSYEKL. With 5 bases clipped from V and 2 bases from J, the junction kept 6 bases outside the gene matches. There are 17 residues in the CDR3. CDR3 region: CASSYGQGEAGANVLTF. CDR3 DNA: TGCGCCAGCAGCTACGGACAGGGGGAAGCTGGGGCCAACGTCCTGACTTTC.

This chain connects TRBV19 to TRBJ2-3, with 9 positions matching TRBD1. Germline lookup yields CDR1 LNHDA and CDR2 SQIVND (reference sequence). The CDR3 contains 15 residues. V was clipped by 4 bases and J by 3 bases; unmatched bases: 5. CDR3 nucleotides: TGTGCCAGTAGTAGGACAGGGGACCGGACAGATACGCAGTATTTT. Translated, it gives CASSRTGDRTDTQYF. The full variable domain, in which reference TRBV19 and TRBJ2-3 provide the parts outside the CDR3, is DGGITQSPKYLFRKEGQNVTLSCEQNLNHDAMYWYRQDPGQGLRLIYYSQIVNDFQKGDIAEGYSVSREKKESFPLTVTSAQKNPTAFYLCASSRTGDRTDTQYFGPGTRLTVL.

In its sample, this clonotype was seen many times. An end of the junction does not agree with germline; a read error may underlie this. This chain uses TRBV5-1 with TRBJ2-7; D may be TRBD2 (7 bases). The CDR3 loop spans 14 amino acids. The germline V gene has CDR1 SGHRS and CDR2 YFSETQ. Here the CDR3 reads CASSLGGVSYEQYF. The CDR3, as DNA: TGTGCCAGCAGCTTAGGGGGGGTCTCCTACGAGCAGTACTTC.

The table lists this clonotype with a few counts. The rearrangement joins TRBV4-1 to TRBJ2-2; TRBD2 is a possible D gene (6 bases). CDR3 length: 18 amino acids. V lost 0 bases to trimming and J lost 4 bases, with 18 bases between them. Germline lookup yields CDR1 MGHRA and CDR2 YSYEKL. The chain's CDR3 is CASSQDYRTKGITGELFF. The CDR3 bases are TGCGCCAGCAGCCAAGATTATAGGACTAAGGGCATCACCGGGGAGCTGTTTTTT.

This clonotype occurred a few times. This chain joins TRBV9 and TRBJ2-2, with 15 bases that match TRBD2. Unmatched junction bases numbered 3, after V lost 0 bases and J lost 6 bases. There are 17 residues in the CDR3. CDR1 SGDLS and CDR2 YYNGEE come from the germline V gene. CDR3 DNA sequence: TGTGCCAGCAGCGTAGGGGGACTAGCGGGGGGCCCCGGGGAGCTGTTTTTT. Amino acids: CASSVGGLAGGPGELFF.

This clonotype was counted at least ten times. The V call is TRBV5-1, the J call TRBJ2-2; D remains unclear. The CDR3 loop spans 14 amino acids. V was pared by 4 bases and J by 0 bases, with 7 bases between. Germline V lookup: CDR1 SGHRS, CDR2 YFSETQ. The CDR3 DNA follows: TGCGCCAGCAGCCGACCCGCGAACACCGGGGAGCTGTTTTTT. Translating it yields CASSRPANTGELFF.

The chain joins TRBV3-1 to TRBJ1-1; TRBD1 might be the D (5 bases). Germline-derived CDR1 and CDR2 are LGHDT and YNNKEL (reference sequence). V shed 1 base and J shed 7 bases, with 16 bases lying between them. The CDR3 has 15 amino acids. CDR3 amino acids: CASSQARPVQGEAFF. The DNA for the CDR3 is TGTGCCAGCAGCCAAGCCCGTCCGGTTCAGGGTGAAGCTTTCTTT. The full variable domain, in which reference TRBV3-1 and TRBJ1-1 provide the parts outside the CDR3, is DTAVSQTPKYLVTQMGNDKSIKCEQNLGHDTMYWYKQDSKKFLKIMFSYNNKELIINETVPNRFSPKSPDKAHLNLHINSLELGDSAVYFCASSQARPVQGEAFFGQGTRLTVV.

This clonotype has just a few counts. The V and J genes are TRBV24-1 and TRBJ2-5, with a tentative D call TRBD2 (5 bases). Germline CDR1 and CDR2: KGHDR and SFDVKD. Trimming took 5 bases from V and 5 from J, leaving 14 bases between them. The CDR3 loop spans 14 amino acids. The CDR3 nucleotides read TGTGCCACCAGTGGTGCCCGGGGTGGGGAGACCCAGTACTTC. Protein: CATSGARGGETQYF.

In nucleotides, the CDR3 is TGTGCCAGCAGCCCCCTCTGGACAGGTGGTTATGGCTACACCTTC. It yields the protein CASSPLWTGGYGYTF. J is TRBJ1-2 and V is TRBV7-8; 7 positions match TRBD1. The CDR3 extends over 15 amino acids. The germline V gene encodes CDR1 SGHVS and CDR2 FQNEAQ. The ends lost 5 bases at V and 5 bases at J; junction bases unmatched: 11.

This chain links TRBV14 with TRBJ1-1, with D uncertain. The V and J ends lost 2 bases and 7 bases respectively, with 5 bases between them. In germline, CDR1 is SGHDN, CDR2 FVKESK. CDR3 length: 11 amino acids. CDR3 coding DNA: TGTGCCAGCAGCCAATTCCTTGAAGCTTTCTTT. This sequence encodes CASSQFLEAFF.

A few counts support this clonotype. CDR3 amino acids: CSARFGEAFF. The CDR3 DNA reads as TGCAGTGCTAGATTTGGTGAAGCTTTCTTT. J is TRBJ1-1 and V is TRBV20-1; D remains unclear. The germline V gene has CDR1 DFQATT and CDR2 SNEGSKA (reference sequence). CDR3 size: 10 residues. V lost 2 bases, J lost 7 bases, and 5 bases lay in between.

The chain has TRBV5-1 and TRBJ2-5, with D possibly matching TRBD1 (6 bases). Germline V gene lookup returns CDR1 SGHRS and CDR2 YFSETQ. Deletions cut 1 base from V and 0 bases from J, with 10 bases between. CDR3 size: 15 residues. The CDR3: CASSLLTGNQETQYF. DNA for the CDR3: TGCGCCAGCAGCTTGCTTACAGGGAACCAAGAGACCCAGTACTTC.

The V call is TRBV7-8, the J call TRBJ1-2, with D maybe TRBD1 (5 bases). There are 12 residues in the CDR3. The germline V gene has CDR1 SGHVS and CDR2 FQNEAQ. V was pared by 3 bases and J by 8 bases, with 10 bases between. The CDR3 spells CASSFEGLGYTF. DNA for the CDR3: TGTGCCAGCAGCTTTGAGGGGCTCGGCTACACCTTC.

The V call is TRBV5-6, the J call TRBJ2-7; D is perhaps TRBD2 (6 bases). Germline CDR1 is SGHDT and CDR2 is YYEEEE. Trimming left V 3 bases short and J 6 bases short, with 25 bases between. The CDR3 totals 17 residues. The CDR3 coding sequence is TGTGCCAGCAGCTCACGACCGGCTCGGTTTACCGGGGGCGAGCAGTACTTC. Translating gives CASSSRPARFTGGEQYF.